The clone carrying this T cell receptor (beta chain) was counted a few times. The antigen is not known. The method was immunoSEQ multiplex PCR; TCRdb's version includes in-frame clones alone and lacks a portion of them. The sample holds over 110,000 clones; around 87% are singletons and the top ten take approximately 10%. In germline, CDR1 is WSHSY, CDR2 SAAADI. With 8 bases removed from V and 7 bases from J, the gap between germline ends came to 20 bases. The CDR3 contains 14 residues. These data belong to a study of cytomegalovirus exposure and HLA in healthy donors. Overall study results and limits: A few of the chains that were CMV-associated were confirmed in vitro to be specific for CMV antigens.

The sequenced sample consisted of PBMCs. The sequence derives from a young man in good health and CMV-seropositive. The V gene is TRBV10-2, the J gene TRBJ1-2, with a tentative D call TRBD1 (5 bases). CDR3 sequence: CASSLGGKYSGYTF. For the CDR3, the DNA is TGCGCCAGCTCCCTGGGGGGGAAGTATAGTGGCTACACCTTC.